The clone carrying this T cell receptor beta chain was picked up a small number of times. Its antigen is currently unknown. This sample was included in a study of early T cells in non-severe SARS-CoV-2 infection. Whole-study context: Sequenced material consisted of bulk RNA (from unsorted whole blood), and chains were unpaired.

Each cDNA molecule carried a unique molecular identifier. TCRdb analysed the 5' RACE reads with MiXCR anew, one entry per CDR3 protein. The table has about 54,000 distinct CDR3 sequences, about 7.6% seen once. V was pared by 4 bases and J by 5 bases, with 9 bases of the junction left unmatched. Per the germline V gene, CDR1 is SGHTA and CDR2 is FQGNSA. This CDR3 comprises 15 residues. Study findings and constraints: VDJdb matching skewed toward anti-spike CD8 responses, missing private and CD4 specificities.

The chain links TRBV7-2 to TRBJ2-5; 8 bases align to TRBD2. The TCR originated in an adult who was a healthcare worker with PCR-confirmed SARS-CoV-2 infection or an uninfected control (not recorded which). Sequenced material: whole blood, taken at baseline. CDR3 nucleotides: TGTGCCAGCAGCTCCAGCGGGAGTGCCTGGGAGACCCAGTACTTC. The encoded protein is CASSSSGSAWETQYF.